This T cell receptor beta chain was sequenced for a study of T-cell reconstitution after alpha-beta-depleted transplantation in children. The germline V gene has CDR1 SQVTM and CDR2 ANQGSEA. The CDR3 sequence is 12 residues long. V was clipped by 7 bases and J by 6 bases, with 16 bases between them. Unique molecular identifiers were used to barcode this TCRbeta library. MiXCR, applied by TCRdb to the PCR reads, yields one record per CDR3 protein. This sample has over 400,000 distinct CDR3 sequences, with roughly an eighth found just once. This clonotype has more than one count but fewer than ten. The V and J genes are TRBV29-1 and TRBJ2-7; tentative D call: TRBD1 (6 bases). The sample here was PBMCs from the stem cell graft donor, taken from the stem cell graft. The clonotype comes from a human donor who donated a stem cell graft to a child with combined immunodeficiency. The DNA for the CDR3 is TGCAGCGACAGAGGCAGGGGTCGCGAGCAGTACTTC. This sequence encodes CSDRGRGREQYF.